This record concerns one T cell receptor beta chain sequence. Its target is not known. Trimming shortened V by 4 bases and J by 3 bases, and 7 bases separated the two germline ends. Germline assignment: CDR1 MNHNS and CDR2 SASEGT. This CDR3 has 12 amino acids. TCRdb re-analysed the 5' RACE reads in MiXCR, keeping a single row per CDR3 protein. The repertoire holds around 370,000 distinct CDR3 sequences, with 20% to 25% as singletons. This sample is drawn from a study of T-cell memory formation after mild COVID-19. Study outcomes and limitations: SARS-CoV-2 specificity was not confirmed for second-wave clones peaking on day 37.

Sequencing used PBMCs or a T cell subset sorted from them (not recorded which). The clonotype was recovered from an adult woman who had mild COVID-19 (a few samples of this study predate the infection). Cell type and time point are not known. The rearrangement joins TRBV6-1 to TRBJ2-7; no reliable D call. The CDR3 spells CASSAQHYEQYF. The CDR3, as DNA: TGTGCCAGCAGTGCCCAGCACTACGAGCAGTACTTC.